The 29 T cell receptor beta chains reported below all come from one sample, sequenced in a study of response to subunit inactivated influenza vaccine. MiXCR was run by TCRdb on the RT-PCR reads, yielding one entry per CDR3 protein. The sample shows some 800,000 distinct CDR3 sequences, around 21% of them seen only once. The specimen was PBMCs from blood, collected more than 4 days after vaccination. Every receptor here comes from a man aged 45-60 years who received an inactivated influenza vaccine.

CDR3 loop: CSVVEQGAIGYEQYF. The CDR3 DNA sequence: TGCAGCGTTGTGGAACAGGGGGCGATTGGGTACGAGCAGTACTTC. J is TRBJ2-7 and V is TRBV29-1, with 9 bases identical to TRBD1. The V segment lost 4 bases and the J segment 4 bases; nucleotides outside the gene matches: 11. Germline V gene lookup returns CDR1 SQVTM and CDR2 ANQGSEA. This CDR3 has 15 amino acids.

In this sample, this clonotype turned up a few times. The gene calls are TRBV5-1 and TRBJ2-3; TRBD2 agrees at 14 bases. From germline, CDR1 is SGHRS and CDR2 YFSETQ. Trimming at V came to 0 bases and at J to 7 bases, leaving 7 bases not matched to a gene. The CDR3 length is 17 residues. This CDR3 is CASSLDRLAGGRYTQYF. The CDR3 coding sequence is TGCGCCAGCAGCTTGGACAGACTAGCGGGGGGGCGATATACGCAGTATTTT.

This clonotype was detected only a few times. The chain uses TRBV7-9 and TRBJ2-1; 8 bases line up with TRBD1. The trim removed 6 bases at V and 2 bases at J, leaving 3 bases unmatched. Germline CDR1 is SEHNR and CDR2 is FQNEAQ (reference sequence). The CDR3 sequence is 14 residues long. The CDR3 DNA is TGTGCCAGCAGACACAGGGGGACCTACAATGAGCAGTTCTTC. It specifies CASRHRGTYNEQFF. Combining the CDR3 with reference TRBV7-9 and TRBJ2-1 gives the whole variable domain DTGVSQNPRHKITKRGQNVTFRCDPISEHNRLYWYRQTLGQGPEFLTYFQNEAQLEKSRLLSDRFSAERPKGSFSTLEIQRTEQGDSAMYLCASRHRGTYNEQFFGPGTRLTVL.

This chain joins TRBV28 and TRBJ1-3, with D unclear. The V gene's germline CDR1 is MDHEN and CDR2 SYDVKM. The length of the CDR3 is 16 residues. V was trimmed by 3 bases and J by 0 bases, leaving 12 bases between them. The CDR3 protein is CASSFDIPFSGNTIYF. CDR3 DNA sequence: TGTGCCAGCAGTTTTGACATCCCGTTCTCTGGAAACACCATATATTTT.

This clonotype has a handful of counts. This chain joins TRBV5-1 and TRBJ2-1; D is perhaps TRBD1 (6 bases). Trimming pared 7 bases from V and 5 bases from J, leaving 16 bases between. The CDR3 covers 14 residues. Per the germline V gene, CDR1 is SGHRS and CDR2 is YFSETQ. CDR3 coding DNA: TGCGCCAGCGAACAGGGATATAAGGACAATGAGCAGTTCTTC. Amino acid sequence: CASEQGYKDNEQFF.

CDR3 sequence reads: CASSPGLQGAGQPQHF. For the CDR3, the DNA is TGTGCCAGCTCCCCCGGATTGCAGGGGGCTGGTCAGCCCCAGCATTTT. The chain has TRBV18 and TRBJ1-5, with 8 bases matching TRBD1. The V gene end was trimmed by 6 bases and the J gene end by 6 bases; junction bases not matched to a gene: 13. The germline CDR1 and CDR2 sequences are KGHSH and LQKENI. This CDR3 is 16 amino acids long. Based on the CDR3 plus reference TRBV18 and TRBJ1-5, the full variable domain is NAGVMQNPRHLVRRRGQEARLRCSPMKGHSHVYWYRQLPEEGLKFMVYLQKENIIDESGMPKERFSAEFPKEGPSILRIQQVVRGDSAAYFCASSPGLQGAGQPQHFGDGTRLSIL.

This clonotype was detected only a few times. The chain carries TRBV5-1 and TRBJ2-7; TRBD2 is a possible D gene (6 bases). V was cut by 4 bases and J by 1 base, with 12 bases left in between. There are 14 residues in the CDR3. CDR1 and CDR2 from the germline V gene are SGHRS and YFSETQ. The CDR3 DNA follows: TGCGCCAGCAGCCCGAAACTAGCATCCTACGAGCAGTACTTC. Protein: CASSPKLASYEQYF.

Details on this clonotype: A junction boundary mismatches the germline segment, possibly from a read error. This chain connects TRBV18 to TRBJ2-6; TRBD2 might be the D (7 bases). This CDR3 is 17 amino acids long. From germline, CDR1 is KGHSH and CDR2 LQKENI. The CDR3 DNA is TGTGCCAGCTCGCCACCGGGGGGCCGGTCCGGGGCCAACGTCCTGACTTTC. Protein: CASSPPGGRSGANVLTF.

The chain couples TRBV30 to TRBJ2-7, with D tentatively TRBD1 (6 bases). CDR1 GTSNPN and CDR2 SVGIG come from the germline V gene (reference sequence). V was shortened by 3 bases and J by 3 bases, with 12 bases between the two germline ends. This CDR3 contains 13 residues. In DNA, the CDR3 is TGTGCCTGGAGCCTAGGGGACAACTACGAGCAGTACTTC. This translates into CAWSLGDNYEQYF.

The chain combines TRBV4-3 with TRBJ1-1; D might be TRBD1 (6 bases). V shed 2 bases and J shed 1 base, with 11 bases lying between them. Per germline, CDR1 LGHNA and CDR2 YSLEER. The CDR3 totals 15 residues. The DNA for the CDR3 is TGCGCCAGCAGCCAAACCTTGGGGGCGAACACTGAAGCTTTCTTT. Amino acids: CASSQTLGANTEAFF.

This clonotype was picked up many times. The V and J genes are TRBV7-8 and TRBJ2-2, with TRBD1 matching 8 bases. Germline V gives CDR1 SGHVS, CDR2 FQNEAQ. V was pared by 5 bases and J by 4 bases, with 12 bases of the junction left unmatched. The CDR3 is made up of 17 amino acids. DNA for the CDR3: TGTGCCAGCAGCCTTCCCCGACAGGGGCGAGGCACCGGGGAGCTGTTTTTT. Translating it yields CASSLPRQGRGTGELFF. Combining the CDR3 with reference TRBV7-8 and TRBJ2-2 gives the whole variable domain GAGVSQSPRYKVAKRGQDVALRCDPISGHVSLFWYQQALGQGPEFLTYFQNEAQLDKSGLPSDRFFAERPEGSVSTLKIQRTQQEDSAVYLCASSLPRQGRGTGELFFGEGSRLTVL.

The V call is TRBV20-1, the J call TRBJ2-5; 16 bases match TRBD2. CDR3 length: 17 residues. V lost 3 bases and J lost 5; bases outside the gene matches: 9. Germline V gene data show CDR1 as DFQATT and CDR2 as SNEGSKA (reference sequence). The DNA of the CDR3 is TGCAGTGCTAGGCGGCCGGGACTAGCGGGGGGGCCTGAGACCCAGTACTTC. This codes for CSARRPGLAGGPETQYF.

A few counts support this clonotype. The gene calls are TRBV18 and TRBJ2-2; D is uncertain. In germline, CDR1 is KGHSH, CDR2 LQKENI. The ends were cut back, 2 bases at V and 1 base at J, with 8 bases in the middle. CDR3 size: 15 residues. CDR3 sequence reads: CASSPNRRNTGELFF. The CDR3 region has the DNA TGTGCCAGCTCACCAAACAGACGGAACACCGGGGAGCTGTTTTTT.

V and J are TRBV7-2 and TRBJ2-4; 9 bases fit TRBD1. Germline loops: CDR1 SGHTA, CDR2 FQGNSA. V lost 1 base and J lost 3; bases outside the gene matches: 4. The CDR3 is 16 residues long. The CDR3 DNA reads TGTGCCAGCAGCTTAGGACAGGGGGAAATCAAAAACATTCAGTACTTC. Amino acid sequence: CASSLGQGEIKNIQYF. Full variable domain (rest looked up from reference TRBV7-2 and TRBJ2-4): GAGVSQSPSNKVTEKGKDVELRCDPISGHTALYWYRQSLGQGLEFLIYFQGNSAPDKSGLPSDRFSAERTGGSVSTLTIQRTQQEDSAVYLCASSLGQGEIKNIQYFGAGTRLSVL.

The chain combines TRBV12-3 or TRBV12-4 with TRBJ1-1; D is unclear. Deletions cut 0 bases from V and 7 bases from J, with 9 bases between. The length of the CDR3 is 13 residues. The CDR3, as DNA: TGTGCCAGCAGTTTAGCGCTGGGCCTTGAAGCTTTCTTT. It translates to CASSLALGLEAFF.

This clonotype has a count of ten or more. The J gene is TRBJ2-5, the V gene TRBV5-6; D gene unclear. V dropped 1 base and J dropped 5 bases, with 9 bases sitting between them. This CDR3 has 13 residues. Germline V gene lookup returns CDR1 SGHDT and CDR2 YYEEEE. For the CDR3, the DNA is TGTGCCAGCAGCTTGAAAGGTGCGGAGACCCAGTACTTC. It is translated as CASSLKGAETQYF.

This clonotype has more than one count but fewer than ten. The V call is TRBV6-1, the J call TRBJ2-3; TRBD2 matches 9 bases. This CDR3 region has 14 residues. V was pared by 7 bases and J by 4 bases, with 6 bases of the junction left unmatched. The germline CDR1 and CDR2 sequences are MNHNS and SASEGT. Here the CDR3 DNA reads TGTGCCAGCACCTTTAGCGGGGGAGCAGATACGCAGTATTTT. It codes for CASTFSGGADTQYF.

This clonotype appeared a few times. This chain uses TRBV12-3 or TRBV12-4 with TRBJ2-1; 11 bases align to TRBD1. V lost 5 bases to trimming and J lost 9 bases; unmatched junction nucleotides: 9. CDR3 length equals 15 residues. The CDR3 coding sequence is TGTGCCAGCAGTAACTCCGGGACAGGGGGTGCTGAGCAGTTCTTC. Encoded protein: CASSNSGTGGAEQFF.

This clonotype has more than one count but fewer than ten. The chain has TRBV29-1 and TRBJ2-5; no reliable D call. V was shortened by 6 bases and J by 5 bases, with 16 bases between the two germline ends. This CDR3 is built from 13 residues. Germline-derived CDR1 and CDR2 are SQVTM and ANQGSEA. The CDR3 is CSVSSPLGETQYF. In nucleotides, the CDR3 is TGCAGCGTATCCTCCCCCCTGGGGGAGACCCAGTACTTC. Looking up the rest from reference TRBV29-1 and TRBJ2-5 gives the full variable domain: SAVISQKPSRDICQRGTSLTIQCQVDSQVTMMFWYRQQPGQSLTLIATANQGSEATYESGFVIDKFPISRPNLTFSTLTVSNMSPEDSSIYLCSVSSPLGETQYFGPGTRLLVL.

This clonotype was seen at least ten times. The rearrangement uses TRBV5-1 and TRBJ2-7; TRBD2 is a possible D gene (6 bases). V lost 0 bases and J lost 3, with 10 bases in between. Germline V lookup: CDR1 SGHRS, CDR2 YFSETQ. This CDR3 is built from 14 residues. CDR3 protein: CASSLAGTHYEQYF. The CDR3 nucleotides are TGCGCCAGCAGCTTGGCCGGGACTCACTACGAGCAGTACTTC.

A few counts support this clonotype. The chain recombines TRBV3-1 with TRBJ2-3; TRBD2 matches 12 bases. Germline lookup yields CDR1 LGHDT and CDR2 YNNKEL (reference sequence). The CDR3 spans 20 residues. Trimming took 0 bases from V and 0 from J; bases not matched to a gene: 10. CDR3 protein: CASSQDFRLAGADSTDTQYF. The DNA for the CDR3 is TGTGCCAGCAGCCAAGATTTTCGACTAGCGGGGGCCGATAGCACAGATACGCAGTATTTT.

The CDR3 bases are TGCGCCAGCAGCATGACAGGTAGAGAGGGCTACACCTTC. Protein product: CASSMTGREGYTF. This chain joins TRBV5-1 and TRBJ1-2; maybe TRBD1 (6 bases). CDR3 size: 13 residues. Trimming left V 4 bases short and J 8 bases short, with 15 bases between. Germline lookup yields CDR1 SGHRS and CDR2 YFSETQ.

The CDR3 protein is CASSQAPASGLAKNIQYF. The CDR3 nucleotides are TGCGCCAGCAGCCAAGCGCCAGCGTCAGGCTTGGCCAAAAACATTCAGTACTTC. The chain employs TRBV4-1 and TRBJ2-4; D is undetermined. From germline, CDR1 is MGHRA and CDR2 YSYEKL. The CDR3 sequence is 18 residues long. V lost 1 base and J lost 1, with 17 bases in between.

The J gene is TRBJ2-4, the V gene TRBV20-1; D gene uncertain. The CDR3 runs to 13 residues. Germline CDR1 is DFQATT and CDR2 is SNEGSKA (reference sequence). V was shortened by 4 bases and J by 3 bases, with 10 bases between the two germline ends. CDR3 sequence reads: CSATGSSKNIQYF. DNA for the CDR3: TGCAGTGCTACCGGGTCTAGCAAAAACATTCAGTACTTC.

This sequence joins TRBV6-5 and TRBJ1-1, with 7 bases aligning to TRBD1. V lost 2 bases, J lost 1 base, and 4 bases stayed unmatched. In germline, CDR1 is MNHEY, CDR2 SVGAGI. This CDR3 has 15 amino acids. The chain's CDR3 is CASSYLGTANTEAFF. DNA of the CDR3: TGTGCCAGCAGTTACCTCGGGACAGCGAACACTGAAGCTTTCTTT.

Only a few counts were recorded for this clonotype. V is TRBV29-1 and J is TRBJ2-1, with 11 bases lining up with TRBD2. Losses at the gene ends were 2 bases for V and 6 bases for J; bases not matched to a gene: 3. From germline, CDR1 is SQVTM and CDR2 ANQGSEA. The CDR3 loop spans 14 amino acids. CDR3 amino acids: CSVESSGGFNEQFF. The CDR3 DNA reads TGCAGCGTTGAATCTAGCGGGGGGTTCAATGAGCAGTTCTTC.

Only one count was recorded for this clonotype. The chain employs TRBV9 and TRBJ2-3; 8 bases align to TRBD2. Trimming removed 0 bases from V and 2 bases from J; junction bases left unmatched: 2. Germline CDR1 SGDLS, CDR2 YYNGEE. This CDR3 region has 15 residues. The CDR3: CASSVGRGVTDTQYF. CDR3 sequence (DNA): TGTGCCAGCAGCGTAGGGCGGGGGGTCACAGATACGCAGTATTTT. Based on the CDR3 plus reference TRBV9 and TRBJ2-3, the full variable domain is DSGVTQTPKHLITATGQRVTLRCSPRSGDLSVYWYQQSLDQGLQFLIQYYNGEERAKGNILERFSAQQFPDLHSELNLSSLELGDSALYFCASSVGRGVTDTQYFGPGTRLTVL.

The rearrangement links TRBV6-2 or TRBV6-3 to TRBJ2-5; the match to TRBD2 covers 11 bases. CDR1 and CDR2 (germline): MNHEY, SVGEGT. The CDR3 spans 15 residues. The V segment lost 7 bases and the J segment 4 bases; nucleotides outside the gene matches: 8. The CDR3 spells CASKGSGGAGETQYF. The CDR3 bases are TGTGCCAGCAAGGGTAGCGGGGGGGCCGGAGAGACCCAGTACTTC.

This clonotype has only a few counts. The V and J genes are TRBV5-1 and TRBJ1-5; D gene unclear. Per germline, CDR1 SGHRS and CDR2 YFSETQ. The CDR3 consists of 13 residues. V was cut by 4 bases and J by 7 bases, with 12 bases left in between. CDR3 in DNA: TGCGCCAGCAGCACGGCCCCGCGGCAGCCCCAGCATTTT. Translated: CASSTAPRQPQHF.